This entry lists 5 T cell receptor beta chains sequenced from one sample in a study of T cell responses to AZD1222 COVID-19 vaccine. The assay was immunoSEQ multiplex PCR, and TCRdb's table has in-frame clones only and misses some. The table records about 150,000 clones, around 87% of them present only once. The sample here was peripheral blood, taken 28 days after the second AZD1222 dose. The receptors derive from an adult who received the AZD1222 COVID-19 vaccine.

This clone came up a few times. One end of the junction fails to match germline, which may point to a read error. The chain carries TRBV7-7 and TRBJ1-4, with a tentative D call TRBD1 (5 bases). Germline CDR1 and CDR2: SSHAT and FNYEAQ (reference sequence). CDR3 size: 17 residues. The CDR3: CASSLVQVIATNEKLFF. CDR3 DNA: TGTGCTAGCAGCTTAGTACAGGTAATCGCAACTAATGAAAAACTGTTTTTT.

This chain uses TRBV2 with TRBJ2-2, with 7 bases lining up with TRBD1. Germline V gives CDR1 SNHLY, CDR2 FYNNEI. V dropped 6 bases and J dropped 6; count of bases not matched to a gene: 7. The CDR3 totals 14 residues. CDR3 DNA: TGTGCCAGCAGGGGCGACAGGGTGGCCGGGGAGCTGTTTTTT. It is translated as CASRGDRVAGELFF.

The J gene is TRBJ1-1, the V gene TRBV18, with D uncertain. The germline CDR1 and CDR2 sequences are KGHSH and LQKENI. The V and J ends lost 2 bases and 3 bases respectively, with 10 bases between them. The CDR3 sequence is 14 residues long. The CDR3 region is CASSPGYRDTEAFF. In DNA form, the CDR3 reads TGTGCCAGCTCACCAGGGTACCGGGACACTGAAGCTTTCTTT.

This chain joins TRBV27 and TRBJ1-4; 7 bases fit TRBD1. Germline V gives CDR1 MNHEY, CDR2 SMNVEV (reference sequence). With 8 bases clipped from V and 4 bases from J, the junction kept 7 bases outside the gene matches. The CDR3 length is 14 residues. The CDR3 here is CASGRGRGNEKLFF. The CDR3 region has the DNA TGTGCCAGCGGAAGGGGGCGGGGTAATGAAAAACTGTTTTTT.

The rearrangement uses TRBV19 and TRBJ1-1; 11 nucleotides align to TRBD1. CDR1 is LNHDA and CDR2 is SQIVND in the germline V gene (reference sequence). V was pared by 4 bases and J by 1 base, with 2 bases of the junction left unmatched. This CDR3 is 15 amino acids long. The CDR3 sequence: CASSNGQGANTEAFF. The DNA of the CDR3 is TGTGCCAGTAGTAATGGACAGGGGGCGAACACTGAAGCTTTCTTT.